The next 16 T cell receptor beta chains were all read from a single sample in a study of CD8+ T cells in alopecia areata. Following extraction, RNA underwent reverse transcription to cDNA, which served as the sequencing template. Libraries were prepared by immunoSEQ multiplex PCR; TCRdb keeps only in-frame clonotypes and omits some of them. This sample has approximately 89,000 clones; 40% to 55% occur once, and the top ten carry 0.79%. Sequences were obtained from CD4+ T cells sorted from blood. These receptors were taken from a human donor with alopecia areata.

This chain joins TRBV4-2 and TRBJ2-3; D is unresolved. This CDR3 spans 13 amino acids. Germline V gene lookup returns CDR1 LGHNA and CDR2 YNFKEQ. Trimming removed 2 bases from V and 6 bases from J, with 9 bases in between. This chain's CDR3 is CASSQLGSDTQYF. The DNA of the CDR3 is TGTGCCAGCAGCCAACTAGGGTCCGATACGCAGTATTTT.

V and J are TRBV29-1 and TRBJ1-2, with D possibly matching TRBD1 (5 bases). Trimming stripped 7 bases from V and 8 bases from J, with 14 bases between. CDR3 size: 11 residues. In germline, CDR1 is SQVTM, CDR2 ANQGSEA. In DNA, the CDR3 is TGCAGCGCTTCCGAAGGGGCGGGCTACACCTTC. Translation gives CSASEGAGYTF.

The V and J genes are TRBV29-1 and TRBJ2-7, with D tentatively TRBD1 or TRBD2 (6 bases each). CDR1 SQVTM and CDR2 ANQGSEA come from the germline V gene. CDR3 length: 13 amino acids. Trimming took off 6 bases at V and 3 bases at J, with 15 bases between the two ends. The DNA for the CDR3 is TGCAGCGTGACGGGGGCCCAGCGCTACGAGCAGTACTTC. This codes for CSVTGAQRYEQYF.

The V call is TRBV29-1, the J call TRBJ2-7, with D possibly matching TRBD1 (5 bases). From germline, CDR1 is SQVTM and CDR2 ANQGSEA. Deletions cut 1 base from V and 5 bases from J, with 9 bases between. This CDR3 region has 12 residues. The CDR3 DNA reads TGCAGCGTTGAAGCTCTAGGGGACGAGCAGTACTTC. It yields the protein CSVEALGDEQYF.

This clone was picked up a small number of times. V gene TRBV29-1 combines with J gene TRBJ1-2; 10 positions agree with TRBD1. This CDR3 comprises 14 residues. Germline loops: CDR1 SQVTM, CDR2 ANQGSEA. Trimming cost V 6 bases and J 0 bases; bases outside gene matches: 4. The CDR3 is CSVGTGEANYGYTF. Written as DNA, the CDR3 is TGCAGCGTCGGGACAGGGGAAGCTAACTATGGCTACACCTTC.

The chain is built from TRBV18 and TRBJ2-1, with D unclear. The V and J ends lost 3 bases and 0 bases respectively, with 9 bases between them. Germline assignment: CDR1 KGHSH and CDR2 LQKENI. The CDR3 spans 15 residues. Here the CDR3 reads CASSPTESSYNEQFF. Written as DNA, the CDR3 is TGTGCCAGCTCACCGACTGAGAGCTCCTACAATGAGCAGTTCTTC.

The chain uses TRBV28 and TRBJ1-1; possible D gene TRBD1, 6 bases. The CDR3 length is 14 residues. Germline V gives CDR1 MDHEN, CDR2 SYDVKM. Trimming shortened V by 11 bases and J by 2 bases, and 18 bases separated the two germline ends. The CDR3 spells CAACGGQRNTEAFF. The CDR3 DNA is TGTGCCGCGTGCGGTGGACAGAGAAACACTGAAGCTTTCTTT.

This rearrangement joins TRBV29-1 to TRBJ1-1, with a weak D call TRBD1 (5 bases). V gave up 1 base and J gave up 0 bases, with 15 bases separating them. There are 16 residues in the CDR3. Germline CDR1 reads SQVTM; CDR2 reads ANQGSEA. CDR3 residues: CSVEGMRGRVNTEAFF. DNA of the CDR3: TGCAGCGTTGAAGGGATGAGGGGCAGGGTGAACACTGAAGCTTTCTTT.

The sample holds a few counts of this clone. This chain uses TRBV19 with TRBJ2-3, with a possible D match to TRBD1 (6 bases). This CDR3 comprises 15 residues. The germline gives CDR1 LNHDA, CDR2 SQIVND (reference sequence). Trimming removed 10 bases from V and 7 bases from J, with 24 bases in between. CDR3 sequence (DNA): TGTGCCATCATTTACCAGACAGGCAGCGTGAATACGCAGTATTTT. Protein: CAIIYQTGSVNTQYF. Full variable domain (remainder filled in from reference TRBV19 and TRBJ2-3): DGGITQSPKYLFRKEGQNVTLSCEQNLNHDAMYWYRQDPGQGLRLIYYSQIVNDFQKGDIAEGYSVSREKKESFPLTVTSAQKNPTAFYLCAIIYQTGSVNTQYFGPGTRLTVL.

This clone was detected only once. The identical CDR3 is also encoded by other nucleotide sequences in the sample. V and J are TRBV20-1 and TRBJ2-1; D is undetermined. Germline V gives CDR1 DFQATT, CDR2 SNEGSKA (reference sequence). This CDR3 spans 11 amino acids. V lost 6 bases and J lost 2, with 5 bases in between. The CDR3 DNA is TGCAGTGCCTCAGCCTACAATGAGCAGTTCTTC. This encodes CSASAYNEQFF.

This clone was counted between two and nine times. V usage is TRBV29-1 and J usage is TRBJ2-5, with 13 positions matching TRBD2. This CDR3 has 15 amino acids. V trimming: 6 bases; J trimming: 2 bases; junction bases outside the gene matches: 6. The germline V gene encodes CDR1 SQVTM and CDR2 ANQGSEA. DNA of the CDR3: TGCAGCGTCTACGGACTAGCGGGAGATCAAGAGACCCAGTACTTC. This encodes CSVYGLAGDQETQYF.

This clone was seen only a few times. The chain links TRBV5-1 to TRBJ2-3, with 8 bases lining up with TRBD1. The CDR3 is 16 amino acids. V shed 4 bases, J shed 8 bases, and the junction held 15 bases outside the gene matches. In germline, CDR1 is SGHRS, CDR2 YFSETQ. CDR3 nucleotides: TGCGCCAGCAGCCCCAGACTAGAAAGGACAGGGCGTACGCAGTATTTT. Its translation is CASSPRLERTGRTQYF.

The chain joins TRBV2 to TRBJ1-5; 7 bases are a match to TRBD1. This CDR3 comprises 13 residues. V lost 5 bases to trimming and J lost 6 bases; unmatched junction nucleotides: 4. The germline V gene encodes CDR1 SNHLY and CDR2 FYNNEI. The CDR3 loop is CASSNRGVQPQHF. Here the CDR3 DNA reads TGTGCCAGCAGTAACAGGGGTGTTCAGCCCCAGCATTTT.

V gene TRBV5-6 combines with J gene TRBJ1-1; maybe TRBD1 (5 bases). The length of the CDR3 is 13 residues. Trimming shortened V by 7 bases and J by 7 bases, and 17 bases separated the two germline ends. Germline CDR1 and CDR2: SGHDT and YYEEEE. CDR3 sequence reads: CASRLRGVSEAFF. The CDR3 DNA reads TGTGCCAGCCGTTTACGGGGGGTGAGTGAAGCTTTCTTT.

The CDR3 reads CASSQQGSGYTF. CDR3 nucleotides: TGTGCCAGCAGTCAACAGGGAAGCGGCTACACCTTC. The chain carries TRBV27 and TRBJ1-2; TRBD1 is a possible D gene (6 bases). This CDR3 region has 12 residues. V was clipped by 5 bases and J by 8 bases, with 12 bases between them. The germline gives CDR1 MNHEY, CDR2 SMNVEV (reference sequence).

This chain connects TRBV28 to TRBJ1-2, with D possibly matching TRBD1 (5 bases). Trimming left V 7 bases short and J 3 bases short, with 18 bases between. The CDR3 sequence is 15 residues long. Germline V CDR1 and CDR2: MDHEN, SYDVKM. Here the CDR3 DNA reads TGTGCCAGCACTAACGCGGGGCAGGCCTACTATGGCTACACCTTC. Translating gives CASTNAGQAYYGYTF.